The 4 T cell receptor beta chains reported below all come from one sample, sequenced in a study of identical twins. Using its own MiXCR run on the 5' RACE reads, TCRdb lists one record per CDR3 protein. The table includes some 190,000 distinct CDR3 sequences, 15% to 20% detected once. The same sample was also used in a study of T cells expressing NK-cell markers.

Sample: CD8+ T cells sorted from blood. These receptors were collected from a woman aged 18-29 years in good health.

This clonotype occurred a few times. This CDR3 is CASSQPYNEQFF. CDR3 DNA: TGTGCCAGCAGTCAGCCTTACAATGAGCAGTTCTTC. J is TRBJ2-1 and V is TRBV27; D gene ambiguous. The V gene lost 5 bases and the J gene lost 4 bases, with 6 bases spanning the gap. The germline gives CDR1 MNHEY, CDR2 SMNVEV (reference sequence). The length of the CDR3 is 12 residues.

This clonotype was detected a few times. The chain couples TRBV6-2 or TRBV6-3 to TRBJ2-3; 11 positions agree with TRBD1. This CDR3 is built from 15 residues. CDR1 and CDR2 from the germline V gene are MNHEY and SVGEGT. V lost 2 bases to trimming and J lost 4 bases; unmatched junction nucleotides: 2. The CDR3 here is CASSYLGQGADTQYF. Here the CDR3 DNA reads TGTGCCAGCAGTTACCTGGGACAGGGGGCAGATACGCAGTATTTT.

This clonotype has a handful of counts. V usage is TRBV9 and J usage is TRBJ2-1, with D unresolved. The CDR3 spans 14 residues. The germline V gene encodes CDR1 SGDLS and CDR2 YYNGEE. V gave up 0 bases and J gave up 5 bases, with 9 bases separating them. The DNA for the CDR3 is TGTGCCAGCAGCGTAGTAGCCACCGACAATGAGCAGTTCTTC. Translation: CASSVVATDNEQFF.

This clonotype appeared a few times. The chain couples TRBV7-2 to TRBJ1-5; 7 bases match TRBD1. V was clipped by 5 bases and J by 0 bases; unmatched bases: 4. This CDR3 has 15 amino acids. Germline assignment: CDR1 SGHTA and CDR2 FQGNSA. In DNA, the CDR3 is TGTGCCAGCAGCCTACAGGGGTATAGCAATCAGCCCCAGCATTTT. The encoded protein is CASSLQGYSNQPQHF.